This T cell receptor beta chain was sequenced during a study of T cells in Graves' hyperthyroidism and ophthalmopathy. RNA transcripts yielded amplified TCR beta CDR3 regions. TCR CDR3 underwent first-round RT-PCR with the HTBI primer set. TCRdb fed the multiplex PCR reads into MiXCR, producing one record per CDR3 protein. The repertoire holds just under 750,000 distinct CDR3 sequences, 30% to 40% seen once, with around 30% in the top ten. Per germline, CDR1 SGHTA and CDR2 FQGNSA. CDR3 size: 16 residues. The junction had 8 bases not matched to a gene; V was cut back by 4 bases and J by 7 bases. This sequence joins TRBV7-2 and TRBJ1-4; 11 positions agree with TRBD1. The TCR originated in a woman aged 40 to 49 with Graves' hyperthyroidism. Sequenced: blood. CDR3 protein: CASSSGGGQGGEKLFF. The CDR3 DNA is TGTGCCAGCAGCTCGGGAGGGGGACAGGGGGGTGAAAAACTGTTTTTT.